Listed here are 7 T cell receptor beta chains from one sample, sequenced in a study of T cells in Graves' hyperthyroidism and ophthalmopathy. Amplification targeted TCR beta CDR3 regions from RNA transcripts. The study used the HTBI primer set for a first-round RT-PCR of the TCR CDR3. MiXCR, applied by TCRdb to the multiplex PCR reads, yields one record per CDR3 protein. The repertoire consists of hundreds of thousands of distinct CDR3 sequences, with 15% to 20% occurring once and the leading ten covering 3% to 4.5%. Sequencing used blood. These receptor sequences come from a woman between 25 and 40 years old with Graves' hyperthyroidism.

This clonotype showed up many times. The chain combines TRBV7-9 with TRBJ2-5; weak D call: TRBD2 (5 bases). Germline loops: CDR1 SEHNR, CDR2 FQNEAQ (reference sequence). V shed 0 bases and J shed 5 bases, with 10 bases lying between them. The CDR3 extends over 14 amino acids. The CDR3 DNA sequence: TGTGCCAGCAGCTTAGCGGGAGCGTCGGAGACCCAGTACTTC. It yields the protein CASSLAGASETQYF. The whole variable domain, remainder taken from reference TRBV7-9 and TRBJ2-5, is DTGVSQNPRHKITKRGQNVTFRCDPISEHNRLYWYRQTLGQGPEFLTYFQNEAQLEKSRLLSDRFSAERPKGSFSTLEIQRTEQGDSAMYLCASSLAGASETQYFGPGTRLLVL.

As to this clonotype: A much larger clone is a single base away; this may be a read error. V and J are TRBV7-9 and TRBJ2-3; a weak D match, TRBD2 (6 bases). V was pared by 5 bases and J by 3 bases, with 15 bases between. Germline V lookup: CDR1 SEHNR, CDR2 FQNEAQ (reference sequence). The CDR3 is 15 residues long. In DNA form, the CDR3 reads TGTGCCAGCAGCCGCGAGGCTAGCGAGACAGATACGCAGTATTTT. Amino acid sequence: CASSREASETDTQYF.

This clonotype was observed once. This chain joins TRBV2 and TRBJ1-2, with D unclear. The CDR3 totals 15 residues. From germline, CDR1 is SNHLY and CDR2 FYNNEI. V dropped 6 bases and J dropped 7 bases, with 21 bases sitting between them. CDR3 amino acids: CASSLPQRGKGGYTF. In DNA form, the CDR3 reads TGTGCCAGCAGCTTACCCCAAAGAGGGAAAGGTGGCTACACCTTC.

This chain uses TRBV4-2 with TRBJ2-2, with D unclear. There are 13 residues in the CDR3. V gave up 7 bases and J gave up 7 bases, with 13 bases separating them. Germline V gene sequence: CDR1 LGHNA, CDR2 YNFKEQ. CDR3 sequence reads: CASTLLAGGELFF. CDR3 sequence (DNA): TGTGCCAGCACCCTTTTAGCCGGCGGGGAGCTGTTTTTT.

This clonotype has only a few counts. This chain connects TRBV29-1 to TRBJ1-1; 8 bases are a match to TRBD1. Germline CDR1 SQVTM, CDR2 ANQGSEA. The V and J ends lost 7 bases and 5 bases, in that order; junction bases with no gene match: 6. The CDR3 extends over 12 amino acids. CDR3 bases: TGCAGCGGTTACAGGGGGGGGACTGAAGCTTTCTTT. Its translation is CSGYRGGTEAFF.

The V and J genes are TRBV5-1 and TRBJ2-2; D unresolved. Trimming pared 6 bases from V and 2 bases from J, leaving 8 bases between. In germline, CDR1 is SGHRS, CDR2 YFSETQ. The CDR3 contains 13 residues. The CDR3 coding sequence is TGCGCCAGCACATGGTTTAACACCGGGGAGCTGTTTTTT. Its protein is CASTWFNTGELFF.

This chain connects TRBV20-1 to TRBJ2-1, with 13 positions matching TRBD2. Germline assignment: CDR1 DFQATT and CDR2 SNEGSKA (reference sequence). Losses at the gene ends were 2 bases for V and 3 bases for J; bases not matched to a gene: 16. CDR3 length: 20 residues. The CDR3 protein is CSARQTGTSGTTGFYNEQFF. CDR3 coding DNA: TGCAGTGCTAGACAAACCGGGACTAGCGGGACAACAGGTTTCTACAATGAGCAGTTCTTC.